This T cell receptor beta chain appears in the sequencing data of a study of blood T cell repertoires in COVID-19. The wider study: COVID-19 samples, acute and convalescent, were from the United States, Italy and Spain. The cDNA or gDNA used as material had been derived from T cells, B-cell-depleted T cells, or PBMCs.

In the source study's methods: Amplified reference gene primers provided the basis for estimating nucleated cell counts. The method was immunoSEQ multiplex PCR; TCRdb's version includes in-frame clones alone and lacks a portion of them. V and J calls and clone size follow that table, whereas D and trimming were derived from the DNA. The sample carries 110,000 to 150,000 clones, around 84% recorded once. The length of the CDR3 is 15 residues. V lost 4 bases, J lost 0 bases, and 10 bases lay in between. CDR1 is SGHRS and CDR2 is YFSETQ in the germline V gene. The chain uses TRBV5-1 and TRBJ1-4; unclear D gene. The source of this sequence is a woman aged 50 to 60 with acute or convalescent COVID-19. The sample was peripheral blood. This CDR3 reads CASSPAGATNEKLFF. For the CDR3, the DNA is TGCGCCAGCAGCCCGGCAGGCGCAACTAATGAAAAACTGTTTTTT.